The table lists the clone carrying this T cell receptor (beta chain) with a count of one. What it binds is not known. These data belong to a study of cytomegalovirus exposure and HLA in healthy donors. It was healthy bone marrow donors who served as donors. Donors were ostensibly healthy at sampling, although undocumented immune exposures were probable. Overall study results and limits: Among CMV-associated TCR beta chains, most appeared HLA-restricted in a later analysis. Near-uniform donor sequencing depth was presumed by presence/absence analyses.

With 60 Vbeta and 13 Jbeta primers, the PCR was carried out. Assay used: immunoSEQ multiplex PCR; TCRdb lists only in-frame clones, some missing. Counted here are about 140,000 clones, 75% to 90% occurring once; the ten biggest clones make up less than 3%. CDR3 length: 15 residues. CDR1 and CDR2 from the germline V gene are MNHEY and SMNVEV (reference sequence). Trimming left V 2 bases short and J 1 base short, with 11 bases between. The specimen sequenced was PBMCs. This receptor was obtained from a woman in her thirties in good health and CMV-seronegative. This chain connects TRBV27 to TRBJ1-1, with unresolved D. This CDR3 is CASSLRRIRNTEAFF. The CDR3 DNA is TGTGCCAGCAGTTTACGGCGGATAAGGAACACTGAAGCTTTCTTT.